This T cell receptor (beta chain) was sequenced for a study of cytomegalovirus exposure and HLA in healthy donors. Amplification used 60 Vbeta primers and 13 Jbeta primers. Original handling: In a later analysis, about 11 million of 83 million or so unique beta chains occurred in at least two donors. The table came from immunoSEQ multiplex PCR; TCRdb's copy has only in-frame clones and leaves some out. V, J and clone size are taken as reported in that table, and D and trimming were inferred from the DNA itself. The sample shows about 160,000 clones, over 70% of them seen only once. Concerning this clone: As yet, its antigen is unknown.

Study results and limitations: In a later analysis, at a false discovery rate of 0.05, about 16,000 TCR beta sequences matched HLA alleles. Segments of the TCR beta V type were, in most cases, productive about 87% or about 30% of the time in an earlier analysis.

Sequenced: PBMCs. The source is a woman aged 25 to 39 in good health and CMV-seronegative.

The CDR3 DNA is TGTGCCAGCAGCAAAGATGATAGGGTAGCGGGGGTTCCTTATGGCTACACCTTC. This codes for CASSKDDRVAGVPYGYTF. The V call is TRBV21-1, the J call TRBJ1-2. TRBV21-1 is described as a pseudogene. This CDR3 comprises 18 residues.